This T cell receptor beta chain is from a study of neurological immune-mediated disorders. Time point specified: longitudinal time-point 2. Using its own MiXCR run on the 5' RACE reads, TCRdb lists one record per CDR3 protein. The sample lists some 87,000 distinct CDR3 sequences; approximately 13% were seen once. The CDR3 runs to 15 residues. The germline V gene encodes CDR1 MNHEY and CDR2 SVGAGI. The V and J ends lost 4 bases and 2 bases respectively, with 15 bases between them. The sequence was collected from a female donor with HTLV-1-associated myelopathy (HAM/TSP). Sequencing was performed on PBMCs. This chain joins TRBV6-5 and TRBJ2-7; TRBD1 is a possible D gene (5 bases). The CDR3 region has the DNA TGTGCCAGCAGTTCCAGCGACAGAATCACCTACGAGCAGTACTTC. Its translation: CASSSSDRITYEQYF.